The T cell receptor (beta chain) under discussion was sequenced for a study of monozygotic twins with inflammatory bowel disease. Study conclusions and caveats: Whereas healthy co-twins had higher TCRbeta diversity (inverse Simpson), IBD patients had lower diversity. Among IBD patients, fewer clonotypes were shared with others than among healthy twins, especially with disease activity.

A remark on this clonotype: What it recognizes is unknown.

This CDR3 is built from 16 residues. Looked up from germline, CDR1 is SGHRS and CDR2 is YFSETQ. Investigators made cDNA in eight separate reactions per sample. Using the 5' RACE reads, TCRdb records one entry per CDR3 protein without DNA. This sample's table has 300,000 to 450,000 distinct CDR3 sequences. The source of this sequence is a human donor with ulcerative colitis or Crohn's disease, or a healthy co-twin of an affected twin (not recorded which). Sequencing was performed on blood. V usage is TRBV5-1 and J usage is TRBJ2-2; the TCRdb D gene call, TRBD1, has no DNA to confirm it. CDR3 sequence: CASSPPTGANTGELFF.